This T cell receptor (beta chain) was documented in a study of T cells in localized non-small cell lung cancer. Findings of the study overall: Paired adjacent lung recovered a median roughly 50 of the top 100 tumor clones.

The V and J ends lost 3 bases and 0 bases respectively, with 14 bases between them. Per the germline V gene, CDR1 is KGHSH and CDR2 is LQKENI. There are 16 residues in the CDR3. Sequencing was performed with immunoSEQ multiplex PCR; in TCRdb, only in-frame clones are kept and a portion is missing. The sample includes approximately 2,800 clones, roughly 32% of them seen just once. This clone was recorded a few times. What it binds is unknown. This rearrangement joins TRBV18 to TRBJ1-1; TRBD1 is a possible D gene (5 bases). The sample in question was lung tumor tissue, obtained before any cancer treatment. This clonotype was obtained from a female donor older than 55 with stage II squamous cell lung carcinoma. The CDR3 loop reads CASSPEGSGMNTEAFF. As DNA, the CDR3 is TGTGCCAGCTCACCTGAGGGGAGCGGGATGAACACTGAAGCTTTCTTT. Full variable domain (rest looked up from reference TRBV18 and TRBJ1-1): NAGVMQNPRHLVRRRGQEARLRCSPMKGHSHVYWYRQLPEEGLKFMVYLQKENIIDESGMPKERFSAEFPKEGPSILRIQQVVRGDSAAYFCASSPEGSGMNTEAFFGQGTRLTVV.